The 30 T cell receptor beta chains presented below share a single source sample, sequenced in a study of T cell responses to AZD1222 COVID-19 vaccine. Data came from immunoSEQ multiplex PCR; TCRdb stores just in-frame clones and leaves some out. The sample contains fewer than 130,000 clones, more than 85% of which appear only once. The input for sequencing was peripheral blood, taken on day 0 of AZD1222 vaccination. All receptors derive from an adult in good health.

The chain has TRBV5-1 and TRBJ2-2, with D uncertain. Germline V gene data show CDR1 as SGHRS and CDR2 as YFSETQ. Deletions cut 7 bases from V and 0 bases from J, with 10 bases between. The CDR3 loop spans 14 amino acids. CDR3 DNA sequence: TGCGCCAGCGGCGTACAGACGAACACCGGGGAGCTGTTTTTT. Amino acids: CASGVQTNTGELFF.

The chain is built from TRBV7-2 and TRBJ1-4; D gene ambiguous. The V end was cut by 5 bases, the J end by 8 bases, with 9 bases between. This CDR3 is 12 amino acids long. CDR1 is SGHTA, CDR2 FQGNSA, per germline. The CDR3 sequence is CASSPSPEKLFF. CDR3 nucleotides: TGTGCCAGCAGCCCGTCTCCGGAAAAACTGTTTTTT.

In its sample, this clone was seen once. This chain links TRBV2 with TRBJ1-1; the match to TRBD1 covers 7 bases. Germline V gene lookup returns CDR1 SNHLY and CDR2 FYNNEI. V shed 3 bases and J 1 base; nucleotides not matched to a gene: 5. CDR3 length equals 15 residues. CDR3 amino acids: CASSEARDRNTEAFF. The DNA of the CDR3 is TGTGCCAGCAGTGAGGCCCGGGACAGGAACACTGAAGCTTTCTTT.

This chain joins TRBV7-9 and TRBJ2-1, with a weak D call TRBD2 (6 bases). Trimming took off 6 bases at V and 3 bases at J, with 15 bases between the two ends. Looked up from germline, CDR1 is SEHNR and CDR2 is FQNEAQ (reference sequence). This CDR3 contains 15 residues. This chain's CDR3 is CASSGAGLNYNEQFF. CDR3 bases: TGTGCCAGCAGTGGAGCGGGTCTTAACTACAATGAGCAGTTCTTC.

J is TRBJ2-1 and V is TRBV25-1; 8 bases match TRBD2. Germline CDR1 reads MGHDK; CDR2 reads SYGVNS. J was trimmed by 3 bases and V by 3 bases; bases with no gene match: 4. The CDR3 is made up of 15 amino acids. The CDR3, as DNA: TGTGCCAGCAGTGAGGCAGCGGGGGTCTACAATGAGCAGTTCTTC. This encodes CASSEAAGVYNEQFF. Full variable domain (remainder filled in from reference TRBV25-1 and TRBJ2-1): EADIYQTPRYLVIGTGKKITLECSQTMGHDKMYWYQQDPGMELHLIHYSYGVNSTEKGDLSSESTVSRIRTEHFPLTLESARPSHTSQYLCASSEAAGVYNEQFFGPGTRLTVL.

Turning to this clone: This sample includes further DNA sequences coding for the same CDR3. This chain links TRBV19 with TRBJ2-2; D is unresolved. The CDR3 covers 14 residues. CDR1 and CDR2 from the germline V gene are LNHDA and SQIVND (reference sequence). V lost 1 base, J lost 3 bases, and 6 bases lay in between. CDR3 nucleotides: TGTGCCAGTAGTATAGTGGGGTACACCGGGGAGCTGTTTTTT. This sequence encodes CASSIVGYTGELFF.

The chain combines TRBV5-8 with TRBJ2-1; the match to TRBD1 covers 11 bases. The ends lost 4 bases at V and 16 bases at J; junction bases unmatched: 13. The CDR3 sequence is 14 residues long. Germline CDR1 SGHTS, CDR2 YDEGEE. Here the CDR3 DNA reads TGTGCCAGCAGCCGCACCGGGACAGGGGGTTGGCTTTTCTTC. It encodes CASSRTGTGGWLFF.

The chain couples TRBV2 to TRBJ1-5, with a weak D call TRBD1 (6 bases). V was pared by 6 bases and J by 4 bases, with 16 bases between. This CDR3 is 15 amino acids long. Germline CDR1 SNHLY, CDR2 FYNNEI. Here the CDR3 DNA reads TGTGCCAGCAGCCCGACAGGCGGCGGGAATCAGCCCCAGCATTTT. As protein: CASSPTGGGNQPQHF.

CDR3 residues: CATSRGQGTYNEQFF. The CDR3 region has the DNA TGTGCCACCAGCAGAGGTCAGGGGACCTACAATGAGCAGTTCTTC. The V call is TRBV15, the J call TRBJ2-1; a weak D match, TRBD1 (6 bases). Between the trimmed V and J ends, which lost 1 base and 2 bases, there was a span of 9 bases. This CDR3 is built from 15 residues. Germline V gives CDR1 LNHNV, CDR2 YYDKDF (reference sequence).

The chain employs TRBV27 and TRBJ2-2; no firm D call. Germline V gives CDR1 MNHEY, CDR2 SMNVEV (reference sequence). The ends were cut back, 5 bases at V and 1 base at J, with 8 bases in the middle. This CDR3 is 14 amino acids long. CDR3 amino acids: CASSPHKNTGELFF. The DNA of the CDR3 is TGTGCCAGCAGTCCTCATAAGAACACCGGGGAGCTGTTTTTT.

The gene calls are TRBV6-6 and TRBJ1-1; tentatively, D is TRBD1 (5 bases). CDR1 is MNHNY, CDR2 SVGAGI, per germline (reference sequence). The CDR3 consists of 15 residues. Between the trimmed V and J ends, which lost 7 bases and 0 bases, there was a span of 15 bases. CDR3 nucleotides: TGTGCCAGCATAGCCGGGGCCAGGTTGAACACTGAAGCTTTCTTT. Translation gives CASIAGARLNTEAFF.

The CDR3 is CASSYRGELGTEAFF. DNA for the CDR3: TGTGCCAGCAGTTACCGGGGGGAATTGGGCACTGAAGCTTTCTTT. The chain combines TRBV6-5 with TRBJ1-1, with D possibly matching TRBD1 (5 bases). V was shortened by 2 bases and J by 4 bases, with 14 bases between the two germline ends. This CDR3 comprises 15 residues. Germline V gene sequence: CDR1 MNHEY, CDR2 SVGAGI.

This clone has just one count. The chain has TRBV7-2 and TRBJ1-6; 8 positions match TRBD1. The CDR3 totals 15 residues. In germline, CDR1 is SGHTA, CDR2 FQGNSA. After removal of 5 bases from V and 6 bases from J, the junction contained 6 bases not matched to a gene. The CDR3 DNA reads TGTGCCAGCAGCCTGCAGGGGGCGCGTAATTCACCCCTCCACTTT. It is translated as CASSLQGARNSPLHF. The whole variable domain, remainder taken from reference TRBV7-2 and TRBJ1-6, is GAGVSQSPSNKVTEKGKDVELRCDPISGHTALYWYRQSLGQGLEFLIYFQGNSAPDKSGLPSDRFSAERTGGSVSTLTIQRTQQEDSAVYLCASSLQGARNSPLHFGNGTRLTVT.

The chain is built from TRBV4-1 and TRBJ1-1; 10 positions match TRBD1. Germline V gives CDR1 MGHRA, CDR2 YSYEKL. Trimming at V came to 1 base and at J to 7 bases, leaving 9 bases not matched to a gene. This CDR3 is 16 amino acids long. The CDR3 DNA reads as TGCGCCAGCAGCCAAGTTCACCAGACAGGGGGCTTTGAAGCTTTCTTT. This gives the protein CASSQVHQTGGFEAFF.

The chain employs TRBV5-1 and TRBJ2-1; TRBD1 aligns across 7 bases. The CDR3 is 15 amino acids. V dropped 3 bases and J dropped 0; count of bases not matched to a gene: 3. Germline CDR1 reads SGHRS; CDR2 reads YFSETQ. The CDR3, as DNA: TGCGCCAGCAGCTCGACAGGGAGCTCCTACAATGAGCAGTTCTTC. The encoded protein is CASSSTGSSYNEQFF. Full variable domain (missing parts from reference TRBV5-1 and TRBJ2-1): KAGVTQTPRYLIKTRGQQVTLSCSPISGHRSVSWYQQTPGQGLQFLFEYFSETQRNKGNFPGRFSGRQFSNSRSEMNVSTLELGDSALYLCASSSTGSSYNEQFFGPGTRLTVL.

The chain joins TRBV7-9 to TRBJ1-4, with 9 positions matching TRBD1. This CDR3 spans 14 amino acids. The junction had 6 bases not matched to a gene; V was cut back by 5 bases and J by 8 bases. Germline V gene sequence: CDR1 SEHNR, CDR2 FQNEAQ (reference sequence). CDR3 coding DNA: TGTGCCAGCAGCACGACAGGGGGGGAGGAAAAACTGTTTTTT. Translated: CASSTTGGEEKLFF.

J is TRBJ2-7 and V is TRBV6-2 or TRBV6-3, with unresolved D. The V gene's germline CDR1 is MNHEY and CDR2 SVGEGT. V lost 0 bases, J lost 7 bases, and 4 bases lay in between. This CDR3 is built from 11 residues. The CDR3 loop is CASSYSVEQYF. The CDR3 bases are TGTGCCAGCAGTTACTCCGTAGAGCAGTACTTC.

This clone has a single count. The chain links TRBV5-8 to TRBJ1-2; D ambiguous. Germline values: CDR1 SGHTS, CDR2 YDEGEE. This CDR3 contains 13 residues. V was pared by 0 bases and J by 7 bases, with 10 bases between. The CDR3 here is CASSLDRTFGYTF. The CDR3 coding sequence is TGTGCCAGCAGCTTGGACAGAACGTTTGGCTACACCTTC.

V and J are TRBV19 and TRBJ1-6, with 7 positions matching TRBD1. The CDR3 totals 16 residues. The germline CDR1 and CDR2 sequences are LNHDA and SQIVND (reference sequence). V lost 7 bases to trimming and J lost 6 bases; unmatched junction nucleotides: 12. The CDR3 region is CASTSPRDSLNSPLHF. The CDR3 DNA sequence: TGTGCCAGTACCTCACCCCGGGACAGTCTTAATTCACCCCTCCACTTT.

The chain employs TRBV13 and TRBJ1-4; D remains ambiguous. This CDR3 is 14 amino acids long. V lost 5 bases, J lost 7 bases, and 14 bases lay in between. Germline lookup yields CDR1 PRHDT and CDR2 FYEKMQ (reference sequence). CDR3 region: CASSVAAVGEKLFF. The CDR3 region has the DNA TGTGCCAGCAGCGTCGCGGCAGTCGGTGAAAAACTGTTTTTT.

This clone was found once. This sequence joins TRBV5-6 and TRBJ2-5; TRBD2 agrees at 10 bases. The CDR3 loop spans 15 amino acids. Per germline, CDR1 SGHDT and CDR2 YYEEEE. The J segment lost 4 bases and the V segment lost 0 bases, leaving 3 bases of the junction unmatched. The CDR3 DNA reads as TGTGCCAGCAGCTTGGTAGTAGCGGGAGGAGAGACCCAGTACTTC. This sequence encodes CASSLVVAGGETQYF.

The rearrangement uses TRBV7-9 and TRBJ2-7; 9 bases are shared with TRBD2. CDR3 length: 16 amino acids. V gave up 1 base and J gave up 3 bases; unmatched junction bases: 7. Looked up from germline, CDR1 is SEHNR and CDR2 is FQNEAQ (reference sequence). The CDR3 DNA reads TGTGCCAGCAGCTTAGGGGTAGCGGGGGAGAACTACGAGCAGTACTTC. Translation: CASSLGVAGENYEQYF.

This chain uses TRBV28 with TRBJ2-3; D is undetermined. Germline V lookup: CDR1 MDHEN, CDR2 SYDVKM. The ends were cut back, 2 bases at V and 3 bases at J, with 0 bases in the middle. The CDR3 consists of 11 residues. The DNA of the CDR3 is TGTGCCAGCAGTTTAACAGATACGCAGTATTTT. Its translation is CASSLTDTQYF.

The chain uses TRBV11-2 and TRBJ2-7, with 7 nucleotides matching TRBD2. Germline loops: CDR1 SGHAT, CDR2 FQNNGV. Trimming removed 4 bases from V and 3 bases from J; junction bases left unmatched: 6. The CDR3 covers 14 residues. The CDR3 bases are TGTGCCAGCAGCTCTGGGGGGGGTTTCTACGAGCAGTACTTC. Translation: CASSSGGGFYEQYF.

The chain carries TRBV19 and TRBJ2-5; maybe TRBD2 (6 bases). Germline CDR1 reads LNHDA; CDR2 reads SQIVND (reference sequence). Trimming took off 2 bases at V and 5 bases at J, with 12 bases between the two ends. The CDR3 runs 14 residues. CDR3 region: CASSIRLGRETQYF. In nucleotides, the CDR3 is TGTGCCAGTAGTATAAGACTAGGAAGGGAGACCCAGTACTTC. Variable domain in full (rest from reference TRBV19 and TRBJ2-5): DGGITQSPKYLFRKEGQNVTLSCEQNLNHDAMYWYRQDPGQGLRLIYYSQIVNDFQKGDIAEGYSVSREKKESFPLTVTSAQKNPTAFYLCASSIRLGRETQYFGPGTRLLVL.

The V call is TRBV18, the J call TRBJ2-3, with TRBD2 matching over 13 bases. This CDR3 has 16 residues. Germline V gives CDR1 KGHSH, CDR2 LQKENI. The trim removed 3 bases at V and 2 bases at J, leaving 2 bases unmatched. The CDR3 reads CASSPGLAGLTDTQYF. CDR3 DNA sequence: TGTGCCAGCTCACCGGGACTAGCGGGGCTCACAGATACGCAGTATTTT. Drawing the rest from reference TRBV18 and TRBJ2-3, the complete variable domain is NAGVMQNPRHLVRRRGQEARLRCSPMKGHSHVYWYRQLPEEGLKFMVYLQKENIIDESGMPKERFSAEFPKEGPSILRIQQVVRGDSAAYFCASSPGLAGLTDTQYFGPGTRLTVL.

This clone was observed a few times. V gene TRBV10-3 combines with J gene TRBJ1-5; D may be TRBD1 (6 bases). The CDR3 runs to 14 residues. Per germline, CDR1 ENHRY and CDR2 SYGVKD. With 0 bases removed from V and 5 bases from J, the gap between germline ends came to 8 bases. The CDR3 loop is CAISESYRDQPQHF. CDR3 sequence (DNA): TGTGCCATCAGTGAGTCGTACAGGGATCAGCCCCAGCATTTT.

V and J are TRBV5-1 and TRBJ2-1, with 7 bases matching TRBD1. Germline CDR1 SGHRS, CDR2 YFSETQ. This CDR3 spans 13 amino acids. J gave up 13 bases and V 4 bases, and 11 bases lay outside the gene matches. The CDR3 DNA reads TGCGCCAGCAGCCAGCAGACAGGGCAACCTCAGTTCTTC. Amino acid sequence: CASSQQTGQPQFF.

On this clone itself: Within the sample, other DNA sequences also encode this same CDR3. The chain joins TRBV5-6 to TRBJ1-1, with D unresolved. CDR1 is SGHDT and CDR2 is YYEEEE in the germline V gene. The germline V and J ends were trimmed by 0 bases and 6 bases, with 6 bases remaining between them. This CDR3 is 12 amino acids long. CDR3 region: CASSLVQAEAFF. DNA for the CDR3: TGTGCCAGCAGCTTGGTCCAGGCTGAAGCTTTCTTT.

The chain combines TRBV5-1 with TRBJ1-1; 9 bases fit TRBD1. The V gene end was trimmed by 3 bases and the J gene end by 1 base; junction bases not matched to a gene: 4. This CDR3 has 15 residues. Germline CDR1 SGHRS, CDR2 YFSETQ. The CDR3 here is CASSSQGAGNTEAFF. The CDR3 DNA follows: TGCGCCAGCAGCTCACAGGGGGCGGGGAACACTGAAGCTTTCTTT. The variable domain in full, completed from reference TRBV5-1 and TRBJ1-1, reads KAGVTQTPRYLIKTRGQQVTLSCSPISGHRSVSWYQQTPGQGLQFLFEYFSETQRNKGNFPGRFSGRQFSNSRSEMNVSTLELGDSALYLCASSSQGAGNTEAFFGQGTRLTVV.